One sample yielded the 17 T cell receptor beta chains listed below, sequenced in a study of T-cell reconstitution after alpha-beta-depleted transplantation in children. During its preparation, the TCRbeta library received unique molecular identifiers. TCRdb reprocessed the PCR reads via MiXCR and lists one record per CDR3 protein. The table has some 550,000 distinct CDR3 sequences, around 16% seen once. Specimen: PBMCs from the stem cell graft donor, collected from the stem cell graft. The receptors come from a human donor who donated a stem cell graft to a child with acute lymphoblastic leukemia.

The rearrangement joins TRBV9 to TRBJ2-7; maybe TRBD1 (7 bases). Germline V gives CDR1 SGDLS, CDR2 YYNGEE. CDR3 length: 15 residues. V was clipped by 1 base and J by 6 bases, with 17 bases between them. The CDR3 DNA is TGTGCCAGCAGCGTATTTAGCGGACAGGTCTCCGAGCAGTACTTC. It translates to CASSVFSGQVSEQYF.

This clonotype turned up a few times. The V and J genes are TRBV20-1 and TRBJ2-2, with D tentatively TRBD2 (6 bases). This CDR3 region has 15 residues. V lost 6 bases and J lost 3, with 17 bases in between. Germline V gene sequence: CDR1 DFQATT, CDR2 SNEGSKA (reference sequence). CDR3 amino acids: CSAPGGARYTGELFF. The CDR3 coding sequence is TGCAGTGCCCCTGGCGGGGCGCGATACACCGGGGAGCTGTTTTTT.

This chain connects TRBV7-9 to TRBJ2-5; 9 nucleotides agree with TRBD1. The CDR3 has 15 residues. Germline V gene lookup returns CDR1 SEHNR and CDR2 FQNEAQ (reference sequence). Trimming cost V 5 bases and J 2 bases; bases outside gene matches: 6. CDR3 in DNA: TGTGCCAGCAGCCCGGGGGACAGGGTACAAGAGACCCAGTACTTC. It is translated as CASSPGDRVQETQYF.

The chain has TRBV7-3 and TRBJ2-5, with unresolved D. Germline V gene sequence: CDR1 SGHTA, CDR2 FQGTGA. The CDR3 consists of 13 residues. The V gene lost 3 bases and the J gene lost 3 bases, with 8 bases spanning the gap. CDR3 nucleotides: TGTGCCAGCAGCTTCCTACCCAAAGAGACCCAGTACTTC. It yields the protein CASSFLPKETQYF.

The CDR3 DNA sequence: TGTGCCAGCAGTTTTTATCCCCAGCCCCAGCATTTT. Translation: CASSFYPQPQHF. This sequence joins TRBV12-3 or TRBV12-4 and TRBJ1-5; the D is unclear. Trimming stripped 3 bases from V and 7 bases from J, with 7 bases between. CDR3 length: 12 residues.

This clonotype was found a few times. The chain recombines TRBV6-5 with TRBJ2-5; D is possibly TRBD1 (6 bases). This CDR3 has 13 amino acids. Germline CDR1 and CDR2: MNHEY and SVGAGI. Trimming removed 2 bases from V and 2 bases from J, with 6 bases in between. The CDR3 reads CASSYRGQETQYF. CDR3 coding DNA: TGTGCCAGCAGTTACAGGGGGCAAGAGACCCAGTACTTC.

This clonotype was seen a handful of times. CDR3 residues: CASSHNRDSNQPQHF. The CDR3 bases are TGCGCCAGCAGCCATAACCGGGACAGCAATCAGCCCCAGCATTTT. The rearrangement links TRBV4-1 to TRBJ1-5, with D possibly being TRBD1 (5 bases). The CDR3 sequence is 15 residues long. CDR1 is MGHRA, CDR2 YSYEKL, per germline. V was pared by 3 bases and J by 1 base, with 10 bases between.

V is TRBV28 and J is TRBJ2-5, with TRBD2 matching over 9 bases. The CDR3 spans 17 residues. Germline values: CDR1 MDHEN, CDR2 SYDVKM. V was clipped by 5 bases and J by 2 bases; unmatched bases: 12. DNA for the CDR3: TGTGCCAGCAGTCCCTCGGTGGCTAGCGGGAAACAAGAGACCCAGTACTTC. Amino acid sequence: CASSPSVASGKQETQYF.

This sequence joins TRBV19 and TRBJ2-7; D gene unclear. Trimming left V 3 bases short and J 1 base short, with 10 bases between. The CDR3 loop spans 14 amino acids. Germline V gene lookup returns CDR1 LNHDA and CDR2 SQIVND (reference sequence). The CDR3 here is CASSMGGSSYEQYF. CDR3 DNA: TGTGCCAGTAGTATGGGCGGATCTTCCTACGAGCAGTACTTC.

This rearrangement joins TRBV27 to TRBJ2-1; D is unclear. Looked up from germline, CDR1 is MNHEY and CDR2 is SMNVEV (reference sequence). The length of the CDR3 is 16 residues. Between the trimmed V and J ends, which lost 3 bases and 7 bases, there was a span of 19 bases. The CDR3 reads CASSFSSGLLRNEQFF. In DNA, the CDR3 is TGTGCCAGCAGTTTCTCTTCGGGCCTTCTAAGGAATGAGCAGTTCTTC.

This clonotype was seen only a few times. V usage is TRBV5-6 and J usage is TRBJ2-7, with TRBD2 identical over 7 bases. This CDR3 comprises 15 residues. The V and J ends lost 2 bases and 0 bases, in that order; junction bases with no gene match: 5. Looked up from germline, CDR1 is SGHDT and CDR2 is YYEEEE. The CDR3 sequence is CASSFLLASSYEQYF. CDR3 DNA sequence: TGTGCCAGCAGCTTTTTACTAGCGTCCTCCTACGAGCAGTACTTC.

This chain links TRBV5-1 with TRBJ2-7; D perhaps matches TRBD1 (8 bases). Germline V gene lookup returns CDR1 SGHRS and CDR2 YFSETQ. The CDR3 extends over 15 amino acids. The germline V and J ends were trimmed by 3 bases and 2 bases, with 15 bases remaining between them. The CDR3: CASSSYRGGTYEQYF. DNA of the CDR3: TGCGCCAGCAGCTCCTACAGGGGGGGGACCTACGAGCAGTACTTC.

The gene calls are TRBV5-1 and TRBJ2-5; D might be TRBD1 or TRBD2, each matching 5 bases. CDR1 and CDR2 from the germline V gene are SGHRS and YFSETQ. V lost 4 bases and J 4 bases, leaving 17 bases between the germline ends. CDR3 length: 15 residues. CDR3 in amino acids: CASSGTRGGSETQYF. DNA for the CDR3: TGCGCCAGCAGCGGTACTAGGGGTGGGTCAGAGACCCAGTACTTC. Full variable domain (outside the CDR3, taken from reference TRBV5-1 and TRBJ2-5): KAGVTQTPRYLIKTRGQQVTLSCSPISGHRSVSWYQQTPGQGLQFLFEYFSETQRNKGNFPGRFSGRQFSNSRSEMNVSTLELGDSALYLCASSGTRGGSETQYFGPGTRLLVL.

This clonotype has a handful of counts. V gene TRBV5-5 combines with J gene TRBJ2-3; D is unclear. CDR3 length: 14 residues. From germline, CDR1 is SGHKS and CDR2 YYEKEE (reference sequence). The V gene lost 0 bases and the J gene lost 2 bases, with 7 bases spanning the gap. The CDR3 coding sequence is TGTGCCAGCAGCTTGGCACTTTACACAGATACGCAGTATTTT. Translating gives CASSLALYTDTQYF.

The chain is built from TRBV5-1 and TRBJ1-2; the D is unclear. The CDR3 is 12 residues long. The germline gives CDR1 SGHRS, CDR2 YFSETQ. Trimming took 0 bases from V and 6 from J, leaving 6 bases between them. CDR3 sequence: CASSLDRDGYTF. The CDR3, as DNA: TGCGCCAGCAGCTTGGATAGGGATGGCTACACCTTC. Full variable domain (remainder filled in from reference TRBV5-1 and TRBJ1-2): KAGVTQTPRYLIKTRGQQVTLSCSPISGHRSVSWYQQTPGQGLQFLFEYFSETQRNKGNFPGRFSGRQFSNSRSEMNVSTLELGDSALYLCASSLDRDGYTFGSGTRLTVV.

This clonotype was found a few times. This chain links TRBV6-6 with TRBJ2-7; D unclear. There are 13 residues in the CDR3. Germline V gene lookup returns CDR1 MNHNY and CDR2 SVGAGI (reference sequence). The V gene lost 5 bases and the J gene lost 0 bases, with 8 bases spanning the gap. The CDR3, as DNA: TGTGCCAGCAGTCAGACTGGCTCCTACGAGCAGTACTTC. It translates to CASSQTGSYEQYF.

This chain joins TRBV15 and TRBJ2-7, with unresolved D. The germline V gene has CDR1 LNHNV and CDR2 YYDKDF (reference sequence). The CDR3 runs 14 residues. The ends were cut back, 0 bases at V and 3 bases at J, with 9 bases in the middle. The DNA for the CDR3 is TGTGCCACCAGCAGAGATGGTGTGAGCTACGAGCAGTACTTC. Translated: CATSRDGVSYEQYF.